The 8 T cell receptor beta chains below were found in one sample sequenced in a study of blood T cells in healthy people across ages. A second PCR of about 6 to 12 cycles used a sample-barcoded 5' primer and a J-beta primer mix. TCRdb redid the calling of the 5' RACE reads with MiXCR, one entry per CDR3 protein. The table has 600,000 to 900,000 distinct CDR3 sequences, roughly 24% seen once. The sample was also linked to a second study, of T cells of mothers and their children.

The sequencing input was blood. The receptor set was obtained from a boy younger than 18 in good health.

The J gene is TRBJ2-2, the V gene TRBV29-1; D not resolved. CDR1 SQVTM and CDR2 ANQGSEA come from the germline V gene. V was shortened by 1 base and J by 1 base, with 10 bases between the two germline ends. This CDR3 spans 15 amino acids. The CDR3 sequence is CSVEGHDVNTGELFF. The CDR3 DNA is TGCAGCGTTGAAGGACACGATGTGAACACCGGGGAGCTGTTTTTT.

As concerns this clonotype: The junction differs from germline at one of its ends, possibly a read error. The rearrangement links TRBV19 to TRBJ2-5; D not resolved. Looked up from germline, CDR1 is LNHDA and CDR2 is SQIVND (reference sequence). The CDR3 sequence is 13 residues long. As DNA, the CDR3 is TGTGCCAGTAGTATATACTTACAAGGGACCCAGTACTTC. Its translation is CASSIYLQGTQYF.

This chain connects TRBV28 to TRBJ2-5; either TRBD1 or TRBD2 may supply D (5 bases each). V dropped 3 bases and J dropped 5 bases, with 16 bases sitting between them. This CDR3 has 15 amino acids. Germline V gene data show CDR1 as MDHEN and CDR2 as SYDVKM. Written as DNA, the CDR3 is TGTGCCAGCAGTTTTTACACTCGAGGGGATGAGACCCAGTACTTC. Protein sequence: CASSFYTRGDETQYF.

This clonotype was recorded a few times. The chain joins TRBV5-4 to TRBJ1-2; D is unclear. The V and J ends lost 3 bases and 9 bases respectively, with 15 bases between them. The CDR3 length is 13 residues. CDR1 and CDR2 (germline): SGHNT, YYREEE (reference sequence). CDR3: CASSYPWSGSYTF. The CDR3 bases are TGTGCCAGCAGCTACCCTTGGTCGGGGAGCTACACCTTC.

This chain links TRBV20-1 with TRBJ2-7, with 9 bases matching TRBD2. The CDR3 is made up of 14 amino acids. V dropped 6 bases and J dropped 4; count of bases not matched to a gene: 10. The germline gives CDR1 DFQATT, CDR2 SNEGSKA (reference sequence). The CDR3 loop is CSALKAGGGYEQYF. The CDR3 DNA sequence: TGCAGTGCCCTGAAAGCGGGGGGTGGGTACGAGCAGTACTTC.

This clonotype came up a few times. The V gene is TRBV30, the J gene TRBJ2-2; no clear D. CDR1 and CDR2 (germline): GTSNPN, SVGIG (reference sequence). The V end lost 4 bases, the J end lost 1 base, and 7 bases lay between the germline ends. The CDR3 is 13 residues long. CDR3 DNA: TGTGCCTGGAAAGTTGTGAACACCGGGGAGCTGTTTTTT. This sequence encodes CAWKVVNTGELFF.

This clonotype has more than one count but fewer than ten. This chain joins TRBV7-3 and TRBJ1-3, with D unresolved. Germline lookup yields CDR1 SGHTA and CDR2 FQGTGA. V lost 0 bases and J 0 bases, leaving 3 bases between the germline ends. CDR3 length: 14 amino acids. CDR3 coding DNA: TGTGCCAGCAGCTTAACGTCCTCTGGAAACACCATATATTTT. It is translated as CASSLTSSGNTIYF.

This clonotype appeared a single time. This chain connects TRBV6-1 to TRBJ2-5; 7 bases are shared with TRBD1. This CDR3 is 15 amino acids long. Per the germline V gene, CDR1 is MNHNS and CDR2 is SASEGT. V trimming: 6 bases; J trimming: 6 bases; junction bases outside the gene matches: 13. The CDR3 sequence: CASSGLLTGPKTQYF. CDR3 in DNA: TGTGCCAGCAGCGGACTCCTGACAGGGCCTAAGACCCAGTACTTC.